Each of the 2 T cell receptor beta chains below was sequenced from the same sample in a study of T cell changes during pregnancy in multiple sclerosis. TCRdb's copy holds only in-frame clones and misses some; the assay was immunoSEQ multiplex PCR. The sample lists around 84,000 clones, nearly 95% occurring once. The material was peripheral blood, obtained in the second trimester of pregnancy. Receptors were obtained from a female donor in good health, enrolled as a control in a pregnancy study.

This chain connects TRBV5-4 to TRBJ2-7, with 8 nucleotides matching TRBD2. This CDR3 comprises 13 residues. V lost 5 bases and J lost 1; bases outside the gene matches: 2. Germline V gene lookup returns CDR1 SGHNT and CDR2 YYREEE (reference sequence). The CDR3 sequence: CASRSSGSYEQYF. For the CDR3, the DNA is TGTGCCAGCAGATCTAGCGGGTCCTACGAGCAGTACTTC.

This chain links TRBV11-1 with TRBJ1-1; D uncertain. The CDR3 has 14 residues. Germline V lookup: CDR1 SGHAT, CDR2 FQDESV (reference sequence). V was pared by 7 bases and J by 0 bases, with 12 bases between. The CDR3 spells CASTNNNMNTEAFF. In DNA, the CDR3 is TGTGCCAGCACCAACAACAACATGAACACTGAAGCTTTCTTT.